A selection of T cell receptor beta chains follows, all from one sample in a study of cytomegalovirus exposure and HLA in healthy donors. The data were produced by immunoSEQ multiplex PCR, yet TCRdb's version contains in-frame clones alone and is incomplete. This table holds 75,000 to 90,000 clones, 63% found once. The specimen sequenced was PBMCs. The receptors stem from a woman between 40 and 55 years old in good health and CMV-seropositive. Each CDR3 is given with its conserved first and last residue. A D gene is named only where the DNA matches it firmly. Clone size appears in some rows only: once, few, many, or a class for an expanded clone.

length | J | V | size | D | DNA | CDR3
13 | TRBJ2-7 | TRBV28 | . | . | TGTGCCAGCAGTATTTCGAGCTCCTACGAGCAGTACTTC | CASSISSSYEQYF
13 | TRBJ1-1 | TRBV28 | few | . | TGTGCCAGCACCTCACGGGGGTTTGGAGAAGCTTTCTTT | CASTSRGFGEAFF
14 | TRBJ2-5 | TRBV5-1 | . | . | TGCGCCAGCAGCTTGGAGGCTAGGGGGGAGACCCAGTACTTC | CASSLEARGETQYF
14 | TRBJ2-1 | TRBV5-1 | few | . | TGCGCCAGCGGAAAGGAGGACTCCTACAATGAGCAGTTCTTC | CASGKEDSYNEQFF
16 | TRBJ2-2 | TRBV2 | . | . | TGTGCCAGCAATAACATCCAGGGCGCGAACACCGGGGAGCTGTTTTTT | CASNNIQGANTGELFF
16 | TRBJ1-3 | TRBV7-6 | . | . | TGTGCCAGCAGCTTAGTAACGAGGGCAGCTGGAAACACCATATATTTT | CASSLVTRAAGNTIYF
15 | TRBJ1-3 | TRBV28 | . | . | TGTGCCAGCAGTTTGGGGGCCCTAACTGGAAACACCATATATTTT | CASSLGALTGNTIYF
14 | TRBJ2-7 | TRBV10-3 | few | TRBD2 | TGTGCCATCAGTGAACTAGCGGGAGTTGACGAGCAGTACTTC | CAISELAGVDEQYF
16 | TRBJ1-1 | TRBV4-1 | . | . | TGCGCCAGCAGCCAAGACCATGGGGCTATGAACACTGAAGCTTTCTTT | CASSQDHGAMNTEAFF
13 | TRBJ2-1 | TRBV5-4 | . | TRBD1 | TGTGCCAGCAGCTCGATACAGGGGAATGAGCAGTTCTTC | CASSSIQGNEQFF